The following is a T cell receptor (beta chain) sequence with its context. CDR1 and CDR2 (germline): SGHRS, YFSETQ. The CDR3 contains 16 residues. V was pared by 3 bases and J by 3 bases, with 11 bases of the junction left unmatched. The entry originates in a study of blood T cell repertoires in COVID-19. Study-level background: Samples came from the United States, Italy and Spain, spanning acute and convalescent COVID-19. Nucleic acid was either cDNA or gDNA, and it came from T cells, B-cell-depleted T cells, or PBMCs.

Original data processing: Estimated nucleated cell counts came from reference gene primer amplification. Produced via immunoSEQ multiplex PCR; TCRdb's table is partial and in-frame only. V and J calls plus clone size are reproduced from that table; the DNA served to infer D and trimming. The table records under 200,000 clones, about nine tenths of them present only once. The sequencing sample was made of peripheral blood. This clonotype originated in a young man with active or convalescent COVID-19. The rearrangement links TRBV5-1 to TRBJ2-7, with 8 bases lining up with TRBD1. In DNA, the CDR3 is TGCGCCAGCAGCTCAGGACAGGGACAGGCGTTCTACGAGCAGTACTTC. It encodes CASSSGQGQAFYEQYF. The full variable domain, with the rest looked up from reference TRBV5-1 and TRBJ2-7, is KAGVTQTPRYLIKTRGQQVTLSCSPISGHRSVSWYQQTPGQGLQFLFEYFSETQRNKGNFPGRFSGRQFSNSRSEMNVSTLELGDSALYLCASSSGQGQAFYEQYFGPGTRLTVT.